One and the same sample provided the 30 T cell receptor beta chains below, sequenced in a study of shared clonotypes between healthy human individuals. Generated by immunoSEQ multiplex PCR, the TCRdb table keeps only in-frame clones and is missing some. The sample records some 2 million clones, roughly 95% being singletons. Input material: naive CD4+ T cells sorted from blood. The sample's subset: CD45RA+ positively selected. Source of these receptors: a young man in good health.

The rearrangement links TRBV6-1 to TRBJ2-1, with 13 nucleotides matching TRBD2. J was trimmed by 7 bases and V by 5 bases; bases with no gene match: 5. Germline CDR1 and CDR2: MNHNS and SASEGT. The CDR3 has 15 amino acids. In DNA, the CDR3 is TGTGCCAGCAGTTCACTAGCGGGGGGGCAGAATGAGCAGTTCTTC. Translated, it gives CASSSLAGGQNEQFF.

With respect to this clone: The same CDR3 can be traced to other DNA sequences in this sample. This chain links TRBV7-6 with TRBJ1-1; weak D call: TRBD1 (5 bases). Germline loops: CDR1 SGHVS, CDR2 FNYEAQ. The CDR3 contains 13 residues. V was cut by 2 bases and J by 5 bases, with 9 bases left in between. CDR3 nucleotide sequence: TGTGCCAGCAGCTTAATGAAGGGGACTGAAGCTTTCTTT. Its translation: CASSLMKGTEAFF.

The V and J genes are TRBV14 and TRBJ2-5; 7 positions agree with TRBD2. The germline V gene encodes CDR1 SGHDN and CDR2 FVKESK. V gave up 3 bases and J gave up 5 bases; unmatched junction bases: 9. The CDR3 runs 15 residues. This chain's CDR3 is CASSQGDYFGETQYF. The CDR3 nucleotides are TGTGCCAGCAGCCAGGGGGACTATTTTGGGGAGACCCAGTACTTC.

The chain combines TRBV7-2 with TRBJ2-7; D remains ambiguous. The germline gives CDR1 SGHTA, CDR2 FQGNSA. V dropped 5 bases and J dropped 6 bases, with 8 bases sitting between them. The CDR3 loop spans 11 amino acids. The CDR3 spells CASSNKVEQYF. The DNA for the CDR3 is TGTGCCAGCAGCAACAAGGTCGAGCAGTACTTC.

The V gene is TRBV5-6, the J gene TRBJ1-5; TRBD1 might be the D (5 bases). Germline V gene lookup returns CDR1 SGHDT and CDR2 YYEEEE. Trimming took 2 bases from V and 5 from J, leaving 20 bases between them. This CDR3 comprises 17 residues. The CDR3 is CASSFSRDLLRDQPQHF. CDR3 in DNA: TGTGCCAGCAGCTTTAGCCGGGACCTACTTCGCGATCAGCCCCAGCATTTT.

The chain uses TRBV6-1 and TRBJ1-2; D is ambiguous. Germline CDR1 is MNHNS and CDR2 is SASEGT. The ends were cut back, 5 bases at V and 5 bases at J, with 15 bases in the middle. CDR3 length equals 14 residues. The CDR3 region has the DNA TGTGCCAGCAGTCCCCAGGTCGGGTCTTATGGCTACACCTTC. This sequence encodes CASSPQVGSYGYTF.

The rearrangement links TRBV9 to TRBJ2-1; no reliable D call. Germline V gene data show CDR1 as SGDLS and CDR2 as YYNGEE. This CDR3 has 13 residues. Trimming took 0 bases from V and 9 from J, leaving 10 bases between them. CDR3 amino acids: CASSVVLVGEQFF. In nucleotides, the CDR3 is TGTGCCAGCAGCGTAGTATTGGTCGGTGAGCAGTTCTTC.

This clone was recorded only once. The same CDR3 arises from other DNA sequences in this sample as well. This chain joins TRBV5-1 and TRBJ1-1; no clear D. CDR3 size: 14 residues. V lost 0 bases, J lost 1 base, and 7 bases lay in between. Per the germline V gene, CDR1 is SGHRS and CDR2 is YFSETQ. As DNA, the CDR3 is TGCGCCAGCAGCTTGGTGGGAGGGAACACTGAAGCTTTCTTT. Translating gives CASSLVGGNTEAFF.

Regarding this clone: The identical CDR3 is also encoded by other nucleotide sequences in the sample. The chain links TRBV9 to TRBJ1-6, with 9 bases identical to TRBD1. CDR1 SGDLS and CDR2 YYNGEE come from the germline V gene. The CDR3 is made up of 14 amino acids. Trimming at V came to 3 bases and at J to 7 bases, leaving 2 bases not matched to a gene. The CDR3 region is CASSGGQGNSPLHF. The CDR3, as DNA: TGTGCCAGCAGCGGAGGACAGGGGAATTCACCCCTCCACTTT.

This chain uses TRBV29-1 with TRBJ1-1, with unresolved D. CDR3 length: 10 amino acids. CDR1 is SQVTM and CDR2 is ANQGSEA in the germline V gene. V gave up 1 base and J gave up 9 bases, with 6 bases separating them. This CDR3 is CSVEVGKAFF. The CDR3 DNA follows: TGCAGCGTTGAAGTGGGAAAAGCTTTCTTT.

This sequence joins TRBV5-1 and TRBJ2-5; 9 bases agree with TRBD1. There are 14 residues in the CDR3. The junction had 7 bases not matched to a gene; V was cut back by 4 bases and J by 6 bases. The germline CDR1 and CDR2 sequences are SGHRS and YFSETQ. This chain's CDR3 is CASSRSDRGQTQYF. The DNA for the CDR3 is TGCGCCAGCAGCAGGTCGGACAGGGGTCAGACCCAGTACTTC.

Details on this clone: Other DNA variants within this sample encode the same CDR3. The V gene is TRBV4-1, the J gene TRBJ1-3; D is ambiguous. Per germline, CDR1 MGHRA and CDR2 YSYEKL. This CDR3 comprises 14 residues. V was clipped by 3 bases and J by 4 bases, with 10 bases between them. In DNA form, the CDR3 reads TGCGCCAGCAGCCAGGAGGGCTCAGGAAACACCATATATTTT. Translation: CASSQEGSGNTIYF.

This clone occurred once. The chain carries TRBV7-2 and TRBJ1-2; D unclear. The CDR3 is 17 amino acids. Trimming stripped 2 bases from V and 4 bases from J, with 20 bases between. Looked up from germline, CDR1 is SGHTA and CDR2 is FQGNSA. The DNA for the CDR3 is TGTGCCAGCAGCTTAACCTATCTCCTCAGCTCTACCTATGGCTACACCTTC. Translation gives CASSLTYLLSSTYGYTF. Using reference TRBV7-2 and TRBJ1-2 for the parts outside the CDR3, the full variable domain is GAGVSQSPSNKVTEKGKDVELRCDPISGHTALYWYRQSLGQGLEFLIYFQGNSAPDKSGLPSDRFSAERTGGSVSTLTIQRTQQEDSAVYLCASSLTYLLSSTYGYTFGSGTRLTVV.

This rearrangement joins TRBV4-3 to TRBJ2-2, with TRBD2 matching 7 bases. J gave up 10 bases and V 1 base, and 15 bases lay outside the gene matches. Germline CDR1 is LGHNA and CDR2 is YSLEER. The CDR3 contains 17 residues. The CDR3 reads CASSQVGGTNRLKELFF. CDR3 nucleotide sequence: TGCGCCAGCAGCCAAGTCGGCGGGACTAACCGACTGAAGGAGCTGTTTTTT.

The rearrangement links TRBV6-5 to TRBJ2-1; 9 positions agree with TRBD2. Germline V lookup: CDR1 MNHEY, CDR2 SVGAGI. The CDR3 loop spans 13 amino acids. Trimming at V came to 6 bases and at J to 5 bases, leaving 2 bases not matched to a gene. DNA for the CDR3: TGTGCCAGCAGGACTAGCGGTGACAATGAGCAGTTCTTC. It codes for CASRTSGDNEQFF.

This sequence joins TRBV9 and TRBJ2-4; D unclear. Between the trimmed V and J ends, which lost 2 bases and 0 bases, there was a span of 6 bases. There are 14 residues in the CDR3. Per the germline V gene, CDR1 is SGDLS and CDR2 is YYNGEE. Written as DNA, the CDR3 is TGTGCCAGCAGCGTCCCCCTAGCCAAAAACATTCAGTACTTC. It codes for CASSVPLAKNIQYF.

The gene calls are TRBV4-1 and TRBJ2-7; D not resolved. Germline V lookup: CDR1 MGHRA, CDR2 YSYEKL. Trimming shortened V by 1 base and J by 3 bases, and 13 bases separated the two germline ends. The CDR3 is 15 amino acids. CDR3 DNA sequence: TGCGCCAGCAGCCAAGTCTGGCGAGAGGACTACGAGCAGTACTTC. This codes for CASSQVWREDYEQYF.

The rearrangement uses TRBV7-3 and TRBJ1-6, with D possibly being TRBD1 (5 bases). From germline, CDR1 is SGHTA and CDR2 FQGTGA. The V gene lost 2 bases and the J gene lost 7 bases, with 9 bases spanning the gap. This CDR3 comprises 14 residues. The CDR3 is CASSLSGSNSPLHF. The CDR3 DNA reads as TGTGCCAGCAGCTTATCAGGGAGCAATTCACCCCTCCACTTT.

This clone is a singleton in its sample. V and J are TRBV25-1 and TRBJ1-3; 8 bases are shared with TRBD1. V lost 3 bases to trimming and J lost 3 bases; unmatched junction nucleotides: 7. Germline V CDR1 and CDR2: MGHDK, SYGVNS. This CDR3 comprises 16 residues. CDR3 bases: TGTGCCAGCAGTGACTTACTCGGGACAGGTGGAAACACCATATATTTT. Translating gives CASSDLLGTGGNTIYF.

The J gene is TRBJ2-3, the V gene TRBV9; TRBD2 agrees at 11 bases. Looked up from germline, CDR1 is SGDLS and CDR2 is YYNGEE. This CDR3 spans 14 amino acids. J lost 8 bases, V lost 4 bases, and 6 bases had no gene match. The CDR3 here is CASSSGLAEVTQYF. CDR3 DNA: TGTGCCAGCAGCTCGGGACTAGCGGAGGTTACGCAGTATTTT.

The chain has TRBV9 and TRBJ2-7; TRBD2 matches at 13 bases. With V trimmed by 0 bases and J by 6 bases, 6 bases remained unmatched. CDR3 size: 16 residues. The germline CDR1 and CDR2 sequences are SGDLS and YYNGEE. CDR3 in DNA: TGTGCCAGCAGCGTAGTAGCGGGACTAGCGGGATCCGAGCAGTACTTC. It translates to CASSVVAGLAGSEQYF.

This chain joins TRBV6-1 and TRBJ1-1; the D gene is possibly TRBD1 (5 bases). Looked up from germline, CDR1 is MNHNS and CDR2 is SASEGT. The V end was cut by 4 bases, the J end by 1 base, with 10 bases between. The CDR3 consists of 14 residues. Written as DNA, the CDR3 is TGTGCCAGCAGTGTAAGACAGTCGAACACTGAAGCTTTCTTT. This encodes CASSVRQSNTEAFF.

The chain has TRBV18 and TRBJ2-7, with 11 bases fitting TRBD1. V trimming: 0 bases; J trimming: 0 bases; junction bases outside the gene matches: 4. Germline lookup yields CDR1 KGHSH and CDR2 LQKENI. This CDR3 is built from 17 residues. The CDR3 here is CASSPPRGTGGSYEQYF. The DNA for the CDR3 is TGTGCCAGCTCACCACCCCGCGGGACAGGGGGCTCCTACGAGCAGTACTTC.

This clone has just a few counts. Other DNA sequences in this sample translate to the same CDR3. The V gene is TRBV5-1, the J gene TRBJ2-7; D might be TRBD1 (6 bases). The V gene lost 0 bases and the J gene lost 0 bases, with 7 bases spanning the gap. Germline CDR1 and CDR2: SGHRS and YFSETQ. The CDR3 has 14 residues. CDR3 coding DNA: TGCGCCAGCAGCTTGGGACAGGTCTCCTACGAGCAGTACTTC. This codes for CASSLGQVSYEQYF.

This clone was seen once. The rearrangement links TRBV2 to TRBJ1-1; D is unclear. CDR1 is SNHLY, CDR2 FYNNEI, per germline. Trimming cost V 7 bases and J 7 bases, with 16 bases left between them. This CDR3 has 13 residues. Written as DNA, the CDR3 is TGTGCCAGCAACTCTGGTCGTAAGAATGAAGCTTTCTTT. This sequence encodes CASNSGRKNEAFF.

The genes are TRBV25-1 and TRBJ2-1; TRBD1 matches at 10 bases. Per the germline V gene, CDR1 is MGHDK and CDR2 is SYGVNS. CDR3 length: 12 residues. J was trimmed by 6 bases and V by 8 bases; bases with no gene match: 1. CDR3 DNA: TGTGCCAGCTGGACAGGGGGCAATGAGCAGTTCTTC. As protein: CASWTGGNEQFF.

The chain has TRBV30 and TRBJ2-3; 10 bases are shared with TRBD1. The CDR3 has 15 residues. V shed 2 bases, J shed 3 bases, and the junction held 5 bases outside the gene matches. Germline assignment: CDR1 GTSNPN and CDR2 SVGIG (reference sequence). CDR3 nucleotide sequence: TGTGCCTGGAGTATCCGGGACAGGGGAACAGATACGCAGTATTTT. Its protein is CAWSIRDRGTDTQYF. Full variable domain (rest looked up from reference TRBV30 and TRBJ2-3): SQTIHQWPATLVQPVGSPLSLECTVEGTSNPNLYWYRQAAGRGLQLLFYSVGIGQISSEVPQNLSASRPQDRQFILSSKKLLLSDSGFYLCAWSIRDRGTDTQYFGPGTRLTVL.

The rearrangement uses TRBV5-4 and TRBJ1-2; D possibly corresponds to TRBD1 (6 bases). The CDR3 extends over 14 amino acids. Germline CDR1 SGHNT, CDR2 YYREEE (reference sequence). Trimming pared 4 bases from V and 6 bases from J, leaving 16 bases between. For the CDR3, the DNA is TGTGCCAGCAGCGAGCCCACAGGGCCAAATGGCTACACCTTC. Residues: CASSEPTGPNGYTF.

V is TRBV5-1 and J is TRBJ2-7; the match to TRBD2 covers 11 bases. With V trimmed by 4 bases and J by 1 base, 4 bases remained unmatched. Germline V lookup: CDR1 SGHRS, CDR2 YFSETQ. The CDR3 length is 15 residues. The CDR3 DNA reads TGCGCCAGCAGCCCACCTAGCGGGAGGTCCTACGAGCAGTACTTC. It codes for CASSPPSGRSYEQYF.

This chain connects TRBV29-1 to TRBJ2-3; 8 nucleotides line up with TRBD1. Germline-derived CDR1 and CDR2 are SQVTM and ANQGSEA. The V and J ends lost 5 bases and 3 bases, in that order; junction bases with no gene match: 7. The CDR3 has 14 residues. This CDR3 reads CSVSAGGLTDTQYF. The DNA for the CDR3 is TGCAGCGTTTCTGCAGGGGGCTTGACAGATACGCAGTATTTT.